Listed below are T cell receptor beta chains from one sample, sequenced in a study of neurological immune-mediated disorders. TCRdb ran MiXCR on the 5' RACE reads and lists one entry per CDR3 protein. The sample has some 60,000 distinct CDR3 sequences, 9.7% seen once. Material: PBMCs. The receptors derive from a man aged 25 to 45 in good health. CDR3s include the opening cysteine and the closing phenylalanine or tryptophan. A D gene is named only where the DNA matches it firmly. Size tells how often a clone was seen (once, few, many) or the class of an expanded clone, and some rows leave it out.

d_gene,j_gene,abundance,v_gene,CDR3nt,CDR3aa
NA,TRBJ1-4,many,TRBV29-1,TGCAGCGTTGAAGATCGGGGTCTTGGAAATGAAAAACTGTTTTTT,CSVEDRGLGNEKLFF
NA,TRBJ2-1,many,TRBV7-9,TGTGCCAGCAGCTTAGTACAGGAGGTCAATGAGCAGTTCTTC,CASSLVQEVNEQFF
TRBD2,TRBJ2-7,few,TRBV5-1,TGCACCAGCAGCTTGGCCGGCGGGGGTTTTTCCTACGAGCAGTACTTC,CTSSLAGGGFSYEQYF
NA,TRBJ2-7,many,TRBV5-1,TGCGCCAGCAGCTCGGGGACCGGGACCCATACCGGCGAGCAGTACTTC,CASSSGTGTHTGEQYF
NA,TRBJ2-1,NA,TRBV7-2,TGTGCCAGCAGCCGGGGTAGGGTAGCGGACTACAATGAGCAGTTCTTC,CASSRGRVADYNEQFF
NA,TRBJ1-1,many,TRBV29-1,TGCAGCGGATCGGGGGAACAGAACACTGAAGCTTTCTTT,CSGSGEQNTEAFF
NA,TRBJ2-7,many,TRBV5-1,TGCGCCAGCAGCTTGGGGCAGATTATATTCTCCTACGAGCAGTACTTC,CASSLGQIIFSYEQYF
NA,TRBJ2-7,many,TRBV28,TGTGCCAGCAGTCTGAGCCTTTTTTACGAGCAGTACTTC,CASSLSLFYEQYF
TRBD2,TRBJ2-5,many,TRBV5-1,TGCGCCAGCAGCTCACGGACTAGCGGGCAAGAGACCCAGTACTTC,CASSSRTSGQETQYF
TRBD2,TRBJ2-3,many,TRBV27,TGTGCCAGCAGTTTATCCGCTAGCGGGGGATCAGATACGCAGTATTTT,CASSLSASGGSDTQYF
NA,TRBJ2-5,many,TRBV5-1,TGCGCCAGCAGCTTGCAAGGACGCATCCAAGAGACCCAGTACTTC,CASSLQGRIQETQYF
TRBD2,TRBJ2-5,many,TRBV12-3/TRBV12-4,TGTGCCAGCGGGGTAGCGGGATTTTCAGAGACCCAGTACTTC,CASGVAGFSETQYF
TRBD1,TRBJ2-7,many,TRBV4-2,TGTGCCAGCAGCCAAGATGGGACAGGGGACTACGAGCAGTACTTC,CASSQDGTGDYEQYF
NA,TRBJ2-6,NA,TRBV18,TGTGCCAGCTCACTAGCTGGGGCCTCTGGGGCCAACGTCCTGACTTTC,CASSLAGASGANVLTF
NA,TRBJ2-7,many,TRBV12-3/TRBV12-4,TGTGCCAGCAGTTTACAGGGAAGCGAGCAGTACTTC,CASSLQGSEQYF
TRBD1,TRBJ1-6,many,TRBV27,TGTGCCAGCAGCATAAACAGGGGGCCGGGTTCACCCCTCCACTTT,CASSINRGPGSPLHF
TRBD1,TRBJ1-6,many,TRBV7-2,TGTGCCAGCAGCCCACACCCGACAGGGCGCTCCTATAATTCACCCCTCCACTTT,CASSPHPTGRSYNSPLHF
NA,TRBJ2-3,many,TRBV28,TGTGCCAGCAAGGGGGGGCGGTCCCCTCGGGCAGATACGCAGTATTTT,CASKGGRSPRADTQYF
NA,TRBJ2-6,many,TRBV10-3,TGTGCCATCAGTGTTACTGGGGCCAACGTCCTGACTTTC,CAISVTGANVLTF
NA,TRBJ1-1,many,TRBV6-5,TGTGCCAGCAGTTACTGGGGGATCCAGGACACTGAAGCTTTCTTT,CASSYWGIQDTEAFF
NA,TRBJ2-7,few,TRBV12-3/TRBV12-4,TGTGCCAGCAGTTTACAGGGTAGTAACGAGCAGTACTTC,CASSLQGSNEQYF
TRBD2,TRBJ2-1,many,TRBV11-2,TGTGCCAGCAGCGGCTGGCTGGAAGGTAGCGGGAACCCAGGGGAGCAGTTCTTC,CASSGWLEGSGNPGEQFF
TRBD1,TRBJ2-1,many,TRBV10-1,TGCGCCAGCAGAGGACAGGGGGATATCGATGAGCAGTTCTTC,CASRGQGDIDEQFF
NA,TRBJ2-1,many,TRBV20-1,TGCAGTGCCTTGACATTCTACAATGAGCAGTTCTTC,CSALTFYNEQFF
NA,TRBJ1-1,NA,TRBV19,TGTGCCAGTAGTTCGGCGAACAAACGATTGAACACTGAAGCTTTCTTT,CASSSANKRLNTEAFF
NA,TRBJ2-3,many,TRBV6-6,TGTGCCAGCAGTTACTTGGGTGGGGGTAGTACAGATACGCAGTATTTT,CASSYLGGGSTDTQYF
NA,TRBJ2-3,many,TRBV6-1,TGTGCCAGCAGTGATATAGAATATGGGGCTTCAGATACGCAGTATTTT,CASSDIEYGASDTQYF
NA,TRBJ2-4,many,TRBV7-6,TGTGCCAGCAGCTTAGGCCCCGGGTCAGGAGAAGCCAAAAACATTCAGTACTTC,CASSLGPGSGEAKNIQYF
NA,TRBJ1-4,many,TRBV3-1,TGTGCCAGCAGCCAACAGGGCCCCGGGGCTAATGAAAAACTGTTTTTT,CASSQQGPGANEKLFF
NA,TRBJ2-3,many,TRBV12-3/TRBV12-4,TGTGCCAGCGGTAGGGCCGGGACAGATACGCAGTATTTT,CASGRAGTDTQYF
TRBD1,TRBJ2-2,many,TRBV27,TGTGCCAGCAAACCACCGGGACAGGGGACGTCCACCGGGGAGCTGTTTTTT,CASKPPGQGTSTGELFF
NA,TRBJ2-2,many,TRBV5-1,TGCGCCAGCAGCTTCGAACAACCTTCGGCGGGGGAGCTGTTTTTT,CASSFEQPSAGELFF
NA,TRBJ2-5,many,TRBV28,TGTGCCAGCAGTACTGACAGACAAGAGACCCAGTACTTC,CASSTDRQETQYF
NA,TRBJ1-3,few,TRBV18,TGTGCCAGCTCACCGAACAGGGATCCTGGAAACACCATATATTTT,CASSPNRDPGNTIYF
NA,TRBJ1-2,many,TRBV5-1,TGCGCCAGCAGCTTGTCAGGGGACTATGGCTACACCTTC,CASSLSGDYGYTF
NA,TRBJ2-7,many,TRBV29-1,TGCAGCGTTGAAGGCCAGGTGAAGTACGAGCAGTACTTC,CSVEGQVKYEQYF
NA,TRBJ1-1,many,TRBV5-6,TGTGCCAGCAGCTTCGGTTTGTTGGGCACTGAAGCTTTCTTT,CASSFGLLGTEAFF
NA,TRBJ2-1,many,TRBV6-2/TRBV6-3,TGTGCCAGCAGTTACCTGGGTCTCCGGGAGCAGTTCTTC,CASSYLGLREQFF
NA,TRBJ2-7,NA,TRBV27,TGTGCCAGTACGGCGTCCCCGTGCTCCTACGAGCAGTACTTC,CASTASPCSYEQYF
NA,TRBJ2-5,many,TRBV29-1,TGCAGCGTTGAAGATCGAGGGGTAGCAAGCCAAGAGACCCAGTACTTC,CSVEDRGVASQETQYF
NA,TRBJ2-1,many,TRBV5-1,TGCGCCAGCAGTAAGGAGGGGAACTACTACAATGAGCAGTTCTTC,CASSKEGNYYNEQFF
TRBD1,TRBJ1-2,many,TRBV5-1,TGCGCCAGCAGCTTTCAGGGGGACTATGGCTACACCTTC,CASSFQGDYGYTF
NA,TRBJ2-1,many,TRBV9,TGTGCCAGCAGCCTAGGGGGGAAAGCCCGCGAGTTCTTC,CASSLGGKAREFF
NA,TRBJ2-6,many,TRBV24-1,TGTGCCACCAGTGACCAGGCAGAAACCGGGGCCAACGTCCTGACTTTC,CATSDQAETGANVLTF
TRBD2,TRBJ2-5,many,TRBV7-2,TGTGCCAGCAGCTTCACCGGGGGGAGGGGAGAGACCCAGTACTTC,CASSFTGGRGETQYF
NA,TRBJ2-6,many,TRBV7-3,TGTGCCAGCAGCTTAAATAGCGCGGACTCTGGGGCCAACGTCCTGACTTTC,CASSLNSADSGANVLTF